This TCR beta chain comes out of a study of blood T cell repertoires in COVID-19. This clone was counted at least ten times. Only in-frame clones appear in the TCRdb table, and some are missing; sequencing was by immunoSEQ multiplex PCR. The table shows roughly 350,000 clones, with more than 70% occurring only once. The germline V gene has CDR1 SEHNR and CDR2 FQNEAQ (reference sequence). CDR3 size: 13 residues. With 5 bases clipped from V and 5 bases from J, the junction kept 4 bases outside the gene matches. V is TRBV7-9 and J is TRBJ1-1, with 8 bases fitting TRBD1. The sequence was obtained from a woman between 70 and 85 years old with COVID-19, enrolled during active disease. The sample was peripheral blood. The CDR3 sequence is CASSPTGGTEAFF. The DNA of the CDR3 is TGTGCCAGCAGCCCCACAGGGGGTACTGAAGCTTTCTTT.